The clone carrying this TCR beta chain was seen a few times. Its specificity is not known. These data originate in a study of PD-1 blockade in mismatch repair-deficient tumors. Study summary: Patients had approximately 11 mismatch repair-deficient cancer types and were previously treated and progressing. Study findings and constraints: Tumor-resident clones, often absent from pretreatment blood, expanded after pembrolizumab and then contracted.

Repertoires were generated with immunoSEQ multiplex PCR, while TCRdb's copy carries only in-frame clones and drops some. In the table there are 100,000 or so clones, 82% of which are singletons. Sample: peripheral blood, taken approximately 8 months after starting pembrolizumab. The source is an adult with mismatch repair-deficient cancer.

This CDR3 reads CASSFSGRARRDEQFF. The CDR3 DNA reads as TGTGCCAGCAGTTTTAGCGGGAGGGCCCGAAGAGATGAGCAGTTCTTC. The genes are TRBV2 and TRBJ2-1; 11 positions match TRBD2. The V gene end was trimmed by 5 bases and the J gene end by 8 bases; junction bases not matched to a gene: 11. The CDR3 is made up of 16 amino acids. Per germline, CDR1 SNHLY and CDR2 FYNNEI.